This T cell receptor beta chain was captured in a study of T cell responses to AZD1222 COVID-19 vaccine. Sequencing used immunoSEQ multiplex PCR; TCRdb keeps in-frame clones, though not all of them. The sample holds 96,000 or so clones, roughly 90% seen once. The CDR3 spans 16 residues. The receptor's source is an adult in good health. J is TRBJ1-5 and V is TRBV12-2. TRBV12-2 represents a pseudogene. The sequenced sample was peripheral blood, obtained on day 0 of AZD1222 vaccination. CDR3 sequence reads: CASRLKPRRGNQPQHF. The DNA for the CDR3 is TGTGCAAGTCGCTTAAAACCACGGAGGGGCAATCAGCCCCAGCATTTT.